Below are 27 T cell receptor beta chains sequenced from a single sample in a study of naive and memory T cell subsets. Notes on the study in general: Naive repertoires, especially CD8, held a few larger clonotypes, possibly memory cells re-expressing CD45RA.

Two oligonucleotides, mixed equimolar, formed the beta constant-region primer covering TRBC1 and TRBC2. The ligated cDNA underwent four PCR rounds using SP2 and nested alpha and beta constant-region primers. TCRdb recomputed calls from the UMI-ligation and nested PCR reads with MiXCR, one row per CDR3 protein. Of roughly 99,000 distinct CDR3 sequences listed, around 11% are singletons. These TCRs' antigens remain unknown. The sequenced sample consisted of naive CD4+ T cells from blood. Source of these receptors: a human donor in good health.

Many counts were recorded for this clonotype. The chain has TRBV12-3 or TRBV12-4 and TRBJ1-1; D is unclear. With 7 bases removed from V and 5 bases from J, the gap between germline ends came to 17 bases. CDR3 size: 14 residues. The CDR3 bases are TGTGCCAGCACTATAAGGGCAGTACAAACTGAAGCTTTCTTT. Translation: CASTIRAVQTEAFF.

This clonotype has more than one count but fewer than ten. J is TRBJ1-4 and V is TRBV15; D is unclear. V lost 4 bases, J lost 5 bases, and 20 bases lay in between. This CDR3 has 17 residues. The germline V gene encodes CDR1 LNHNV and CDR2 YYDKDF (reference sequence). The CDR3: CATSTGRNGEPNEKLFF. CDR3 nucleotides: TGTGCCACCAGCACAGGCCGGAATGGAGAGCCCAATGAAAAACTGTTTTTT.

This chain uses TRBV3-1 with TRBJ2-7; D may correspond to TRBD1 or TRBD2 (5 bases each). Germline V gene lookup returns CDR1 LGHDT and CDR2 YNNKEL (reference sequence). V was cut by 6 bases and J by 4 bases, with 10 bases left in between. The length of the CDR3 is 12 residues. CDR3 sequence: CASSRDGYEQYF. The CDR3 bases are TGTGCCAGCAGTCGGGACGGTTACGAGCAGTACTTC.

There are many counts of this clonotype. The chain is built from TRBV29-1 and TRBJ2-3, with D perhaps matching TRBD1 (6 bases). V gave up 7 bases and J gave up 0 bases, with 11 bases separating them. Germline values: CDR1 SQVTM, CDR2 ANQGSEA. There are 13 residues in the CDR3. DNA for the CDR3: TGCAGCGCCGGACAGTACAGCACAGATACGCAGTATTTT. Translating it yields CSAGQYSTDTQYF.

This clonotype was counted ten times or more. This CDR3 reads CASKRTGSREQYF. The CDR3 DNA sequence: TGTGCCAGCAAGAGGACAGGGTCGCGGGAGCAGTACTTC. The chain recombines TRBV7-2 with TRBJ2-7; 8 bases agree with TRBD1. CDR3 length: 13 residues. With V trimmed by 7 bases and J by 7 bases, 9 bases remained unmatched. Germline CDR1 is SGHTA and CDR2 is FQGNSA.

The J gene is TRBJ1-1, the V gene TRBV18; D is ambiguous. Trimming took 4 bases from V and 2 from J, leaving 17 bases between them. The germline V gene has CDR1 KGHSH and CDR2 LQKENI. The CDR3 has 16 residues. CDR3 nucleotides: TGTGCCAGCTCACGGCGGGAAAAAGGAGCTAACACTGAAGCTTTCTTT. The encoded protein is CASSRREKGANTEAFF.

This rearrangement joins TRBV4-2 to TRBJ1-1; D possibly corresponds to TRBD1 (5 bases). Trimming cost V 1 base and J 10 bases, with 13 bases left between them. Germline V gene data show CDR1 as LGHNA and CDR2 as YNFKEQ. The CDR3 totals 13 residues. The CDR3 loop is CASSQGDRPVAFF. The CDR3 DNA sequence: TGTGCCAGCAGCCAAGGGGACCGCCCGGTAGCTTTCTTT.

This clonotype was detected once. The V gene is TRBV25-1, the J gene TRBJ1-5; D remains ambiguous. The CDR3 sequence is 13 residues long. From germline, CDR1 is MGHDK and CDR2 SYGVNS. The ends were cut back, 5 bases at V and 6 bases at J, with 11 bases in the middle. CDR3 coding DNA: TGTGCCAGCAGTCGAGGGAATAGTCAGCCCCAGCATTTT. It specifies CASSRGNSQPQHF.

This clonotype came up many times. CDR3 sequence: CSASWTSGSEQYF. The CDR3 DNA reads as TGCAGTGCTAGCTGGACTAGCGGTAGCGAGCAGTACTTC. The chain couples TRBV20-1 to TRBJ2-7; 10 nucleotides match TRBD2. CDR3 length: 13 amino acids. With V trimmed by 3 bases and J by 6 bases, 5 bases remained unmatched. In germline, CDR1 is DFQATT, CDR2 SNEGSKA (reference sequence).

This clonotype turned up a few times. The chain is built from TRBV6-2 or TRBV6-3 and TRBJ2-7; tentative D call: TRBD1 (6 bases). This CDR3 is 16 amino acids long. Germline lookup yields CDR1 MNHEY and CDR2 SVGEGT. The V and J ends lost 0 bases and 2 bases respectively, with 14 bases between them. CDR3 in DNA: TGTGCCAGCAGTTACTCGGGGACACCGACGGCCTACGAGCAGTACTTC. This encodes CASSYSGTPTAYEQYF.

This clonotype was seen repeatedly, ten times or more. This chain uses TRBV29-1 with TRBJ2-7, with D perhaps matching TRBD1 or TRBD2 (5 bases each). This CDR3 is 14 amino acids long. The V gene lost 3 bases and the J gene lost 9 bases, with 21 bases spanning the gap. Germline-derived CDR1 and CDR2 are SQVTM and ANQGSEA. The CDR3 loop reads CSVESHRGVTGQYF. In DNA form, the CDR3 reads TGCAGCGTTGAGAGTCACCGGGGCGTAACGGGGCAGTACTTC.

This chain links TRBV6-2 or TRBV6-3 with TRBJ1-2; TRBD1 agrees at 8 bases. Germline V CDR1 and CDR2: MNHEY, SVGEGT. This CDR3 comprises 17 residues. The J segment lost 5 bases and the V segment lost 2 bases, leaving 13 bases of the junction unmatched. In nucleotides, the CDR3 is TGTGCCAGCAGTTACAGGACAGGGAGCCCTACTCCTTATGGCTACACCTTC. This codes for CASSYRTGSPTPYGYTF.

This sequence joins TRBV7-9 and TRBJ1-6; D is undetermined. This CDR3 is built from 14 residues. Trimming cost V 4 bases and J 4 bases, with 8 bases left between them. Germline CDR1 and CDR2: SEHNR and FQNEAQ (reference sequence). CDR3 DNA sequence: TGTGCCAGCAGCTCGACTGAGTATAATTCACCCCTCCACTTT. Its translation: CASSSTEYNSPLHF.

This clonotype was found a few times. The J gene is TRBJ2-3, the V gene TRBV9; the D gene is possibly TRBD2 (7 bases). CDR3 size: 14 residues. Trimming shortened V by 2 bases and J by 5 bases, and 12 bases separated the two germline ends. The germline gives CDR1 SGDLS, CDR2 YYNGEE. CDR3 region: CASSVGGGGDTQYF. CDR3 coding DNA: TGTGCCAGCAGCGTTGGCGGGGGCGGAGATACGCAGTATTTT.

The V and J genes are TRBV11-1 and TRBJ1-5; unclear D gene. This CDR3 is built from 13 residues. Between the trimmed V and J ends, which lost 5 bases and 3 bases, there was a span of 8 bases. Germline loops: CDR1 SGHAT, CDR2 FQDESV (reference sequence). CDR3 region: CASSIRHNQPQHF. CDR3 nucleotide sequence: TGTGCCAGCAGCATCAGGCACAATCAGCCCCAGCATTTT.

This clonotype appeared many times. The chain has TRBV29-1 and TRBJ2-3; 10 positions agree with TRBD2. The junction had 14 bases not matched to a gene; V was cut back by 3 bases and J by 8 bases. Germline CDR1 and CDR2: SQVTM and ANQGSEA. The CDR3 runs to 16 residues. CDR3 residues: CSVDTTTGLAFVTQYF. The CDR3 DNA follows: TGCAGCGTTGATACCACTACGGGACTAGCGTTTGTTACGCAGTATTTT.

This clonotype appeared a few times. The rearrangement links TRBV19 to TRBJ2-7; D is perhaps TRBD1 (5 bases). This CDR3 has 12 amino acids. V was cut by 5 bases and J by 5 bases, with 10 bases left in between. Germline CDR1 is LNHDA and CDR2 is SQIVND (reference sequence). The DNA for the CDR3 is TGTGCCAGTAGTCAGGGTATCCACGAGCAGTACTTC. It specifies CASSQGIHEQYF.

This clonotype was detected many times. This rearrangement joins TRBV18 to TRBJ2-7; 8 bases agree with TRBD1. V lost 3 bases and J lost 3; bases outside the gene matches: 4. Germline V gene data show CDR1 as KGHSH and CDR2 as LQKENI. The CDR3 spans 14 residues. This CDR3 is CASSPLDRVYEQYF. The CDR3 DNA reads TGTGCCAGCTCACCTCTGGACAGGGTCTACGAGCAGTACTTC. The full variable domain, with the rest looked up from reference TRBV18 and TRBJ2-7, is NAGVMQNPRHLVRRRGQEARLRCSPMKGHSHVYWYRQLPEEGLKFMVYLQKENIIDESGMPKERFSAEFPKEGPSILRIQQVVRGDSAAYFCASSPLDRVYEQYFGPGTRLTVT.

CDR3 sequence (DNA): TGCAGTGCTAGAGAACCCAGGGGCGGGCAGCCCCAGCATTTT. This translates into CSAREPRGGQPQHF. The chain uses TRBV20-1 and TRBJ1-5; a weak D match, TRBD1 (6 bases). Germline V gene sequence: CDR1 DFQATT, CDR2 SNEGSKA (reference sequence). The V gene lost 0 bases and the J gene lost 7 bases, with 13 bases spanning the gap. The CDR3 has 14 residues.

This clonotype was counted between two and nine times. The rearrangement joins TRBV5-1 to TRBJ1-1, with TRBD1 as a possible D gene (5 bases). The CDR3 has 16 amino acids. V dropped 5 bases and J dropped 1 base, with 18 bases sitting between them. CDR1 is SGHRS, CDR2 YFSETQ, per germline. CDR3 sequence reads: CASRDSRVPGNTEAFF. DNA of the CDR3: TGCGCCAGCAGGGATAGCAGGGTCCCGGGGAACACTGAAGCTTTCTTT.

This clonotype was detected many times. V and J are TRBV2 and TRBJ2-1; 7 bases fit TRBD2. Germline V gene lookup returns CDR1 SNHLY and CDR2 FYNNEI. V lost 8 bases to trimming and J lost 6 bases; unmatched junction nucleotides: 10. The CDR3 length is 14 residues. CDR3 bases: TGTGCCAGCCGATCGCCTCGCGGGGGCAATGAGCAGTTCTTC. Protein sequence: CASRSPRGGNEQFF.

The chain couples TRBV18 to TRBJ2-5, with 11 bases fitting TRBD1. Unmatched junction bases numbered 1, after V lost 2 bases and J lost 2 bases. The length of the CDR3 is 15 residues. Germline-derived CDR1 and CDR2 are KGHSH and LQKENI. The CDR3 sequence: CASSPGTGGQETQYF. The CDR3 DNA follows: TGTGCCAGCTCACCAGGGACAGGGGGTCAAGAGACCCAGTACTTC.

The J gene is TRBJ2-7, the V gene TRBV20-1, with D tentatively TRBD1 (6 bases). The CDR3 loop spans 15 amino acids. Trimming stripped 0 bases from V and 3 bases from J, with 15 bases between. Germline V lookup: CDR1 DFQATT, CDR2 SNEGSKA (reference sequence). CDR3 bases: TGCAGTGCTAGAGAGAGACAGGCCCCTCACTACGAGCAGTACTTC. It yields the protein CSARERQAPHYEQYF.

The table lists this clonotype with many counts. The chain is built from TRBV11-2 and TRBJ2-5, with D possibly called TRBD1 or TRBD2 (5 bases each). V dropped 5 bases and J dropped 1 base, with 20 bases sitting between them. The CDR3 length is 17 residues. Germline V gene sequence: CDR1 SGHAT, CDR2 FQNNGV. The CDR3 is CASSGGRRAGLQETQYF. DNA of the CDR3: TGTGCCAGCAGCGGAGGACGCCGGGCAGGGCTCCAAGAGACCCAGTACTTC.

The V and J genes are TRBV20-1 and TRBJ2-2; possibly TRBD1 or TRBD2 for D (5 bases each). This CDR3 has 16 residues. Germline CDR1 and CDR2: DFQATT and SNEGSKA (reference sequence). V was trimmed by 3 bases and J by 2 bases, leaving 16 bases between them. The CDR3 DNA follows: TGCAGTGCTAGGGCCCCGGGACGGCACAACACCGGGGAGCTGTTTTTT. It encodes CSARAPGRHNTGELFF.

This clonotype was observed many times. The V call is TRBV11-2, the J call TRBJ2-7; 9 positions match TRBD2. This CDR3 region has 13 residues. The V and J ends lost 5 bases and 7 bases, in that order; junction bases with no gene match: 6. The germline V gene encodes CDR1 SGHAT and CDR2 FQNNGV. The CDR3 region has the DNA TGTGCCAGCAGCCCGGGGACTAGCAGGGAGCAGTACTTC. Its translation: CASSPGTSREQYF.

This clonotype showed up just a few times. The V call is TRBV20-1, the J call TRBJ2-7; D might be TRBD1 (5 bases). Germline CDR1 is DFQATT and CDR2 is SNEGSKA (reference sequence). CDR3 length equals 14 residues. The V end lost 3 bases, the J end lost 3 bases, and 15 bases lay between the germline ends. CDR3 sequence: CSARKSARDYEQYF. As DNA, the CDR3 is TGCAGTGCTAGGAAATCCGCCAGGGACTACGAGCAGTACTTC.